This T cell receptor (beta chain) was retrieved from a study of cytomegalovirus exposure and HLA in healthy donors. Overall study results and limits: Cytomegalovirus association was assigned to over 150 TCR beta chains. The study dropped some indistinguishable V segments, TRBV6-2 and TRBV6-3 among them. Most CMV-associated TCR beta chains were later found to appear HLA-restricted.

V dropped 2 bases and J dropped 3; count of bases not matched to a gene: 19. The length of the CDR3 is 22 residues. The germline V gene encodes CDR1 LGHNA and CDR2 YNFKEQ. The PCR used 60 Vbeta and 13 Jbeta primers. Under the authors' procedure: The authors later counted roughly 76 million unique TCR beta chains, 9.5 million to 11 million of them shared. Libraries were prepared by immunoSEQ multiplex PCR; TCRdb keeps only in-frame clonotypes and omits some of them. Clonal size and the V and J genes are those of that table, whereas D and trimming came from the DNA. The data hold about 200,000 clones, with roughly 85% observed a single time. This clone has more than one count but fewer than ten. Antigen: not known.

The TCR comes from a woman in her 30s in good health and CMV-seropositive. Sequencing used PBMCs. J is TRBJ2-3 and V is TRBV4-2; 14 bases are a match to TRBD2. The CDR3 sequence is CASSQYLPGTSGRQTSTDTQYF. CDR3 nucleotide sequence: TGTGCCAGCAGCCAATACTTACCCGGGACTAGCGGGAGACAGACATCGACAGATACGCAGTATTTT.